A single sample is the source of the 10 T cell receptor beta chains below, sequenced in a study of control samples from healthy donors and cancer patients. Sequencing used immunoSEQ multiplex PCR; TCRdb keeps in-frame clones, though not all of them. The sample carries tens of thousands of clones, around 93% recorded once. The source material was PBMCs. Receptors originate from a man aged 25 to 40 with colorectal cancer.

This clone appeared once. At one boundary the junction diverges from the germline segment, which might be a read error. The gene calls are TRBV5-6 and TRBJ2-6; possible D gene TRBD1, 6 bases. Per the germline V gene, CDR1 is SGHDT and CDR2 is YYEEEE. The CDR3 has 19 residues. CDR3 bases: TGTGCCAGCAGCGTTGGGACATTGGGTTTCCGTTCTGGGCCCAACGTCCTGACTTTC. This gives the protein CASSVGTLGFRSGPNVLTF.

The J gene is TRBJ1-1, the V gene TRBV7-9; D remains unclear. The ends were cut back, 1 base at V and 10 bases at J, with 10 bases in the middle. The CDR3 covers 12 residues. CDR1 is SEHNR and CDR2 is FQNEAQ in the germline V gene (reference sequence). CDR3 protein: CASSLEVTAAFF. CDR3 bases: TGTGCCAGCAGCTTAGAAGTAACCGCAGCTTTCTTT.

This chain uses TRBV5-4 with TRBJ2-3; possible D gene TRBD1, 8 bases. Per germline, CDR1 SGHNT and CDR2 YYREEE (reference sequence). V gave up 2 bases and J gave up 1 base, with 11 bases separating them. This CDR3 is 15 amino acids long. This CDR3 reads CASSLQGGRTDTQYF. In DNA form, the CDR3 reads TGTGCCAGCAGCTTACAGGGGGGGCGCACAGATACGCAGTATTTT. The full variable domain, in which reference TRBV5-4 and TRBJ2-3 provide the parts outside the CDR3, is ETGVTQSPTHLIKTRGQQVTLRCSSQSGHNTVSWYQQALGQGPQFIFQYYREEENGRGNFPPRFSGLQFPNYSSELNVNALELDDSALYLCASSLQGGRTDTQYFGPGTRLTVL.

The chain links TRBV6-1 to TRBJ2-1; 10 nucleotides align to TRBD1. The CDR3 covers 15 residues. J gave up 8 bases and V 0 bases, and 4 bases lay outside the gene matches. The germline V gene has CDR1 MNHNS and CDR2 SASEGT. CDR3 amino acids: CASSEAGDRGDEQFF. In DNA form, the CDR3 reads TGTGCCAGCAGTGAAGCGGGGGACAGGGGTGATGAGCAGTTCTTC.

The rearrangement joins TRBV5-1 to TRBJ1-5; 8 nucleotides agree with TRBD1. Germline V gene data show CDR1 as SGHRS and CDR2 as YFSETQ. This CDR3 is 13 amino acids long. V lost 4 bases and J lost 5; bases outside the gene matches: 2. This CDR3 reads CASSQGADQPQHF. DNA of the CDR3: TGCGCCAGCAGCCAGGGGGCAGATCAGCCCCAGCATTTT. Looking up the rest from reference TRBV5-1 and TRBJ1-5 gives the full variable domain: KAGVTQTPRYLIKTRGQQVTLSCSPISGHRSVSWYQQTPGQGLQFLFEYFSETQRNKGNFPGRFSGRQFSNSRSEMNVSTLELGDSALYLCASSQGADQPQHFGDGTRLSIL.

This clone turned up a few times. This chain links TRBV3-1 (or the pseudogene TRBV3-2) with TRBJ2-1; 9 bases fit TRBD2. This CDR3 spans 16 amino acids. The germline gives CDR1 LGHDT, CDR2 YNNKEL (reference sequence). V gave up 0 bases and J gave up 8 bases; unmatched junction bases: 8. The DNA for the CDR3 is TGTGCCAGCAGCCAAGACTTACTAGCGGGTGCCGATGAGCAGTTCTTC. Encoded protein: CASSQDLLAGADEQFF.

The chain joins TRBV9 to TRBJ2-3, with D tentatively TRBD1 or TRBD2 (6 bases each). The ends were cut back, 0 bases at V and 4 bases at J, with 18 bases in the middle. Germline CDR1 is SGDLS and CDR2 is YYNGEE. The CDR3 runs to 17 residues. The CDR3 DNA reads TGTGCCAGCAGCGTAGAAGGGGGGCCCTGGGAAGCAGATACGCAGTATTTT. It yields the protein CASSVEGGPWEADTQYF.

This chain connects TRBV30 to TRBJ1-2; maybe TRBD1 (5 bases). With 1 base removed from V and 4 bases from J, the gap between germline ends came to 7 bases. CDR3 length: 12 residues. Per germline, CDR1 GTSNPN and CDR2 SVGIG (reference sequence). The CDR3 DNA reads as TGTGCCTGGAGTGCCGGGGGCTATGGCTACACCTTC. Amino acids: CAWSAGGYGYTF. The full variable domain, in which reference TRBV30 and TRBJ1-2 provide the parts outside the CDR3, is SQTIHQWPATLVQPVGSPLSLECTVEGTSNPNLYWYRQAAGRGLQLLFYSVGIGQISSEVPQNLSASRPQDRQFILSSKKLLLSDSGFYLCAWSAGGYGYTFGSGTRLTVV.

The chain uses TRBV5-1 and TRBJ2-7; 8 nucleotides agree with TRBD1. V dropped 4 bases and J dropped 2; count of bases not matched to a gene: 5. Germline loops: CDR1 SGHRS, CDR2 YFSETQ. The CDR3 has 14 residues. CDR3 residues: CASSIDRGPYEQYF. CDR3 sequence (DNA): TGCGCCAGCAGCATAGACAGGGGCCCCTACGAGCAGTACTTC. Complete variable domain (other parts from reference TRBV5-1 and TRBJ2-7): KAGVTQTPRYLIKTRGQQVTLSCSPISGHRSVSWYQQTPGQGLQFLFEYFSETQRNKGNFPGRFSGRQFSNSRSEMNVSTLELGDSALYLCASSIDRGPYEQYFGPGTRLTVT.

V and J are TRBV4-1 and TRBJ2-7, with 8 nucleotides matching TRBD2. CDR3 length: 16 residues. The trim removed 3 bases at V and 5 bases at J, leaving 12 bases unmatched. Germline V lookup: CDR1 MGHRA, CDR2 YSYEKL. CDR3 sequence: CASSHVAGTRFHEQYF. In DNA form, the CDR3 reads TGCGCCAGCAGCCATGTCGCCGGGACTAGGTTCCACGAGCAGTACTTC.